Here is one T cell receptor beta chain with its context. The data are from a study of blood T cell repertoires in COVID-19. Study-wide background: The cDNA or gDNA used as material had been derived from T cells, B-cell-depleted T cells, or PBMCs.

Sequencing was performed with immunoSEQ multiplex PCR; in TCRdb, only in-frame clones are kept and a portion is missing. The repertoire has approximately 63,000 clones, 60% to 85% of them found once; the top ten carry 45% to 65%. The sample was peripheral blood. This clonotype was obtained from a woman aged 80 or over with acute or convalescent COVID-19.

The CDR3 nucleotides are TGTGCCACCGGTGGACTAGGGCTCACAGATACGCAGTATTTT. This gives the protein CATGGLGLTDTQYF. The chain joins TRBV10-3 to TRBJ2-3; 7 bases line up with TRBD2. Germline CDR1 ENHRY, CDR2 SYGVKD. This CDR3 region has 14 residues. J was trimmed by 2 bases and V by 10 bases; bases with no gene match: 9.